These T cell receptor beta chains were read from a single sample in a study of CD8+CD57+ T cells in acquired aplastic anemia. One entry per CDR3 protein, called by TCRdb with MiXCR from the reads. The data contain roughly 280,000 distinct CDR3 sequences, roughly 59% of them singletons. Source material: sorted CD4+, CD8+, or CD8+CD57+ T cells (not recorded which) from PBMCs. The receptors here all came from a human donor with aplastic anemia. The CDR3 runs from the conserved cysteine through the conserved F or W. A D gene is named only where the DNA matches it firmly. Rows give clone size only sometimes, using once, few, many, or a class for an expanded clone.

j_call	v_call	d_call	clone_size	cdr3_nt	cdr3_aa
TRBJ1-6	TRBV5-5	.	.	TGTGCCAGCTTCCCATCGGGGAACTCCTATAATTCACCCCTCCACTTT	CASFPSGNSYNSPLHF
TRBJ2-1	TRBV15	.	.	TGTGCCACCAGCAGAGATTTAGGGGACTCGGAGCAGTTCTTC	CATSRDLGDSEQFF
TRBJ1-2	TRBV7-9	.	.	TGTGCCAGCAGCCCCTCCGACCTAGGTGGCTACACCTTC	CASSPSDLGGYTF
TRBJ2-1	TRBV7-2	.	few	TGTGCCAGCAGCGCGACAGCGAGCTCCTACAATGAGCAGTTCTTC	CASSATASSYNEQFF
TRBJ2-7	TRBV4-1	.	.	TGCGCCAGCAGCCAACGCGGGGCCACGACCTACGAGCAGTACTTC	CASSQRGATTYEQYF
TRBJ1-1	TRBV7-9	TRBD1	.	TGTGCCAGCAGCTTTACGACAGGGTTGAACACTGAAGCTTTCTTT	CASSFTTGLNTEAFF
TRBJ2-7	TRBV15	TRBD2	.	TGTGCCACCAGTCTACTAGCGGGGGGGCCACACGAGCAGTACTTC	CATSLLAGGPHEQYF
TRBJ2-1	TRBV7-3	TRBD2	many	TGTGCCAGCAGCTTAGGCCGGGTAGCGGGAGTCTCCAATGAGCAGTTCTTC	CASSLGRVAGVSNEQFF
TRBJ1-1	TRBV29-1	.	.	TGCAGCGTTGAAGGCCTTAGGACGGACACTGAAGCTTTCTTT	CSVEGLRTDTEAFF
TRBJ2-7	TRBV10-3	.	few	TGTGCCATCAGTTCGCCAGGGAGCTCCTACGAGCAGTACTTC	CAISSPGSSYEQYF
TRBJ1-1	TRBV29-1	TRBD1	.	TGCAGCGGGAATCAGGGGGGTCACACTGAAGCTTTCTTT	CSGNQGGHTEAFF
TRBJ2-5	TRBV20-1	.	many	TGCAGTGCTAGTCCTACTAGCCTCGAGGAGACCCAGTACTTC	CSASPTSLEETQYF
TRBJ1-1	TRBV9	.	.	TGTGCCAGCAAAGGGGCCAGCACTGAAGCTTTCTTT	CASKGASTEAFF
TRBJ1-1	TRBV12-3/TRBV12-4	.	.	TGTGCCAGCAGTTGGGGGGACGGTAACACTGAAGCTTTCTTT	CASSWGDGNTEAFF
TRBJ1-6	TRBV18	.	many	TGTGCCAGCTCACCATCGGCAGGGACACCCCTCCACTTT	CASSPSAGTPLHF
TRBJ2-3	TRBV2	.	.	TGTGCCAGTAGTATGCGGGGTGGGGGGACAGATACGCAGTATTTT	CASSMRGGGTDTQYF
TRBJ1-4	TRBV4-1	.	.	TGCGCCAGCAGCCAAGATGGGAGGACTAGTGAAAAACTGTTTTTT	CASSQDGRTSEKLFF
TRBJ2-6	TRBV4-2	.	.	TGTGCCAGCAGCCACAGGCTTTCTGGGGCCAACGTCCTGACTTTC	CASSHRLSGANVLTF
TRBJ1-2	TRBV19	.	once	TGTGCCAGTAGTATGGGCACCTATGGCTACACCTTC	CASSMGTYGYTF
TRBJ1-2	TRBV9	.	once	TGTGCCAGCAGCGTAGGGCCAGACTATGGCTACACCTTC	CASSVGPDYGYTF
TRBJ2-1	TRBV5-4	TRBD2	many	TGTGCCAGCAGCTTGGAAGGGGCGGGGGGCAATGAGCAGTTCTTC	CASSLEGAGGNEQFF
TRBJ1-1	TRBV7-9	.	few	TGTGCCAGCAGCTCATTGGGGGGGATCATAGGGGACACTGAAGCTTTCTTT	CASSSLGGIIGDTEAFF
TRBJ2-2	TRBV7-2	TRBD1	.	TGTGCCAGCAGCCCCGGACAGGTGGGTATTAACACCGGGGAGCTGTTTTTT	CASSPGQVGINTGELFF
TRBJ2-5	TRBV20-1	.	.	TGCAGTGCTAGAGGGCTAGCGGAGACCCAGTACTTC	CSARGLAETQYF
TRBJ2-1	TRBV12-3/TRBV12-4	TRBD2	few	TGTGCCAGCACCCGAGGGGTGGGCGGGAGGGAGAATGAGCAGTTCTTC	CASTRGVGGRENEQFF
TRBJ2-3	TRBV29-1	.	.	TGCAGCGTTAAGGGCTCCTCGAGAGACACAGATACGCAGTATTTT	CSVKGSSRDTDTQYF
TRBJ2-7	TRBV2	TRBD2	few	TGTGCCAGCAGTGGCCAGCGGGGGGCCTACGAGCAGTACTTC	CASSGQRGAYEQYF
TRBJ2-3	TRBV19	.	many	TGTGCCAGTAGTATAGAGGGGTGGGGCACAGATACGCAGTATTTT	CASSIEGWGTDTQYF
TRBJ2-3	TRBV2	TRBD2	few	TGTGCCACCAGCAGGGGGACTAGCGGGGGAGACGGCACAGATACGCAGTATTTT	CATSRGTSGGDGTDTQYF
TRBJ1-1	TRBV18	.	many	TGTGCCAGCTCACGGTCCCAACCGGGGGCTGAAGCTTTCTTT	CASSRSQPGAEAFF
TRBJ2-7	TRBV19	.	.	TGTGCCAGTAGTCAACCAGGGGAGTTGACCTACGAGCAGTACTTC	CASSQPGELTYEQYF
TRBJ1-2	TRBV4-1	.	few	TGCGCCAGCAGCCAAGAGGGGGGGGGGGGACCAGCTAACTATGGCTACACCTTC	CASSQEGGGGPANYGYTF
TRBJ2-7	TRBV7-3	TRBD1	.	TGTGCCAGCAGCTCTGGACAGGTTGCGTACGAGCAGTACTTC	CASSSGQVAYEQYF
TRBJ2-4	TRBV29-1	TRBD1	few	TGCAGCGTTGACTTTGGGACAGGGAGTTTGGGTCAGTACTTC	CSVDFGTGSLGQYF
TRBJ2-7	TRBV3-1	.	.	TGTGCCAGCAGCCGAGTCGGGGCCTACGAGCAGTACTTC	CASSRVGAYEQYF
TRBJ2-7	TRBV7-9	TRBD2	.	TGTGCCAGCAGCTCCGGACTAGCGGGCGGTCACGAGCAGTACTTC	CASSSGLAGGHEQYF
TRBJ1-6	TRBV24-1	.	.	.	CATTLRAPTMSSSSGGYSPLHF
TRBJ2-7	TRBV7-9	TRBD2	.	TGTGCCAGCAGCCCGGGACCAGCGGGGGGCCATATATACGAGCAGTACTTC	CASSPGPAGGHIYEQYF
TRBJ1-2	TRBV19	TRBD1	.	TGTGCCAGCGTTTCCGGGACAGGCAACTATGGCTACACCTTC	CASVSGTGNYGYTF
TRBJ2-3	TRBV7-2	.	.	TGTGCCAGCAGCTTAGTGGGGGCGGATACGCAGTATTTT	CASSLVGADTQYF
TRBJ2-1	TRBV5-8	.	many	TGTGCCAGTACCGGAACCAATGACAATGAGCAGTTCTTC	CASTGTNDNEQFF
TRBJ2-2	TRBV19	TRBD1	many	TGTGCCAGTAGGGAACACAGGGGGCAGGGCACCGGGGAGCTGTTTTTT	CASREHRGQGTGELFF
TRBJ2-2	TRBV12-3/TRBV12-4	TRBD1	.	TGTGCCAGCAGCCCCGACAGGGGGCTCGGCTACACCGGGGAGCTGTTTTTT	CASSPDRGLGYTGELFF
TRBJ1-5	TRBV20-1	.	.	TGCAGTGCGCCCGCCTGGGCTGGGGAGACCCAGCATTTT	CSAPAWAGETQHF
TRBJ2-1	TRBV6-5	TRBD1	once	TGTGCCAGCAGTTACGGGGGACAGTCCAATGAGTGGTTCTTC	CASSYGGQSNEWFF
TRBJ2-7	TRBV20-1	TRBD2	.	TGCAGTGCTAGAGGACCGGGAGGAAATTCCTACGAGCAGTACTTC	CSARGPGGNSYEQYF